These 18 T cell receptor beta chains share one sample of origin, sequenced in a study of shared clonotypes between healthy human individuals. Clones were sequenced by immunoSEQ multiplex PCR, and TCRdb holds only the in-frame ones, with some missing. The sample has around 2.3 million clones, nearly 97% seen once; the top ten hold 0.1% to 0.15%. Sequenced material: naive CD4+ T cells sorted from blood. Subset noted: CD45RA+ positively selected. The receptors derive from a man between 18 and 29 years old in good health.

This clone came up a few times. This specimen includes other DNA sequences encoding the same CDR3. CDR3 DNA: TGCGCCAGCAGCTTGGGGGACAGTTTCAATCAGCCCCAGCATTTT. Amino acids: CASSLGDSFNQPQHF. The V call is TRBV5-1, the J call TRBJ1-5, with 7 bases identical to TRBD1. The CDR3 loop spans 15 amino acids. Per the germline V gene, CDR1 is SGHRS and CDR2 is YFSETQ. V gave up 0 bases and J gave up 3 bases; unmatched junction bases: 3.

As to this clone: Distinct nucleotide sequences in the sample also encode this CDR3. The V gene is TRBV6-6, the J gene TRBJ2-2; D gene unclear. The CDR3 is 11 residues long. Looked up from germline, CDR1 is MNHNY and CDR2 is SVGAGI (reference sequence). Trimming removed 8 bases from V and 3 bases from J, with 4 bases in between. The CDR3 loop is CASGYTGELFF. CDR3 coding DNA: TGTGCCAGCGGGTACACCGGGGAGCTGTTTTTT.

This sequence joins TRBV2 and TRBJ2-5, with no clear D. The CDR3 length is 12 residues. V lost 2 bases to trimming and J lost 4 bases, with 5 bases between them. CDR1 is SNHLY, CDR2 FYNNEI, per germline. In nucleotides, the CDR3 is TGTGCCAGCAGTGAATTCCCAGAGACCCAGTACTTC. Residues: CASSEFPETQYF.

This chain links TRBV18 with TRBJ1-6; 7 bases map to TRBD1. This CDR3 contains 15 residues. CDR1 and CDR2 (germline): KGHSH, LQKENI. After removal of 3 bases from V and 2 bases from J, the junction contained 1 base not matched to a gene. The CDR3 coding sequence is TGTGCCAGCTCACCTGGGACAGCCTATAATTCACCCCTCCACTTT. Translated, it gives CASSPGTAYNSPLHF.

The J gene is TRBJ2-7, the V gene TRBV5-1; D may be TRBD2 (5 bases). This CDR3 has 16 residues. The germline V gene has CDR1 SGHRS and CDR2 YFSETQ. The V gene lost 0 bases and the J gene lost 5 bases, with 18 bases spanning the gap. CDR3 sequence: CASSLDRFGEGHEQYF. The CDR3 bases are TGCGCCAGCAGCTTGGACCGCTTCGGGGAAGGTCACGAGCAGTACTTC.

The V gene is TRBV9, the J gene TRBJ1-4, with unresolved D. Germline lookup yields CDR1 SGDLS and CDR2 YYNGEE. The CDR3 length is 13 residues. V was clipped by 1 base and J by 5 bases, with 6 bases between them. CDR3 in amino acids: CASSVRLNEKLFF. The CDR3 DNA is TGTGCCAGCAGCGTACGCCTGAATGAAAAACTGTTTTTT.

The rearrangement links TRBV7-2 to TRBJ2-7; 10 bases agree with TRBD1. Trimming removed 5 bases from V and 6 bases from J; junction bases left unmatched: 10. The CDR3 is 15 residues long. The V gene's germline CDR1 is SGHTA and CDR2 FQGNSA. CDR3 in DNA: TGTGCCAGCAGCCAAGGACAGGGGGGGCTGGGCGAGCAGTACTTC. Translating gives CASSQGQGGLGEQYF.

This chain links TRBV6-6 with TRBJ1-1; TRBD1 matches 7 bases. Germline V lookup: CDR1 MNHNY, CDR2 SVGAGI (reference sequence). V lost 5 bases to trimming and J lost 1 base; unmatched junction nucleotides: 7. The CDR3 covers 15 residues. The CDR3 loop reads CASSRDRSANTEAFF. The DNA for the CDR3 is TGTGCCAGCAGTAGGGACAGAAGTGCGAACACTGAAGCTTTCTTT.

The V call is TRBV6-4, the J call TRBJ1-5; D may be TRBD1 (6 bases). Germline-derived CDR1 and CDR2 are MRHNA and SNTAGT. The CDR3 spans 13 residues. Trimming shortened V by 5 bases and J by 3 bases, and 8 bases separated the two germline ends. The CDR3 spells CASSRTANQPQHF. In DNA form, the CDR3 reads TGTGCCAGCAGTAGGACAGCCAATCAGCCCCAGCATTTT.

V usage is TRBV6-1 and J usage is TRBJ1-5; D might be TRBD1 (5 bases). V lost 4 bases and J 2 bases, leaving 12 bases between the germline ends. This CDR3 contains 15 residues. The germline gives CDR1 MNHNS, CDR2 SASEGT. CDR3 DNA: TGTGCCAGCAGTGTTGGGGGAAGCGGCAATCAGCCCCAGCATTTT. It is translated as CASSVGGSGNQPQHF.

Written as DNA, the CDR3 is TGTGCCAGCAGTCCCAGAGGAGGGGAAACCTACGAGCAGTACTTC. This gives the protein CASSPRGGETYEQYF. V usage is TRBV5-4 and J usage is TRBJ2-7, with D perhaps TRBD2 (6 bases). From germline, CDR1 is SGHNT and CDR2 YYREEE (reference sequence). V lost 5 bases and J 2 bases, leaving 17 bases between the germline ends. The CDR3 loop spans 15 amino acids.

The V and J genes are TRBV7-2 and TRBJ1-1; TRBD1 is a possible D gene (5 bases). Germline V gives CDR1 SGHTA, CDR2 FQGNSA. V lost 1 base and J lost 4, with 13 bases in between. This CDR3 is built from 15 residues. The CDR3 reads CASSLGQPGGTEAFF. Here the CDR3 DNA reads TGTGCCAGCAGCTTAGGGCAGCCTGGGGGCACTGAAGCTTTCTTT.

In this sample, this clone turned up once. J is TRBJ2-3 and V is TRBV7-2; 9 nucleotides agree with TRBD1. CDR3 length: 15 amino acids. Germline trimming cut 5 bases from V and 6 bases from J; bases unmatched to any gene: 9. The germline V gene has CDR1 SGHTA and CDR2 FQGNSA. CDR3 in DNA: TGTGCCAGCAGCATCGGGACAGGGAGTAGGGATACGCAGTATTTT. Protein: CASSIGTGSRDTQYF. Supplemented by reference TRBV7-2 and TRBJ2-3, the full variable domain reads GAGVSQSPSNKVTEKGKDVELRCDPISGHTALYWYRQSLGQGLEFLIYFQGNSAPDKSGLPSDRFSAERTGGSVSTLTIQRTQQEDSAVYLCASSIGTGSRDTQYFGPGTRLTVL.

This clone was recorded once. The V and J genes are TRBV14 and TRBJ1-1; D unresolved. In germline, CDR1 is SGHDN, CDR2 FVKESK. The germline V and J ends were trimmed by 2 bases and 1 base, with 17 bases remaining between them. This CDR3 is built from 17 residues. CDR3 protein: CASSQKARAGWNTEAFF. The CDR3 nucleotides are TGTGCCAGCAGCCAAAAAGCACGGGCTGGTTGGAACACTGAAGCTTTCTTT. The full variable domain, its missing parts supplied by reference TRBV14 and TRBJ1-1, is EAGVTQFPSHSVIEKGQTVTLRCDPISGHDNLYWYRRVMGKEIKFLLHFVKESKQDESGMPNNRFLAERTGGTYSTLKVQPAELEDSGVYFCASSQKARAGWNTEAFFGQGTRLTVV.

On this clone: This sample includes further DNA sequences coding for the same CDR3. This chain uses TRBV5-1 with TRBJ1-3, with 8 bases that match TRBD1. From germline, CDR1 is SGHRS and CDR2 YFSETQ. The CDR3 consists of 14 residues. Trimming removed 4 bases from V and 1 base from J; junction bases left unmatched: 1. CDR3 amino acids: CASSTGGSGNTIYF. CDR3 coding DNA: TGCGCCAGCAGCACAGGGGGATCTGGAAACACCATATATTTT.

Concerning this clone itself: The identical CDR3 is also encoded by other nucleotide sequences in the sample. The chain joins TRBV7-2 to TRBJ2-7, with 8 bases lining up with TRBD1. The CDR3 sequence is 14 residues long. Germline V gene lookup returns CDR1 SGHTA and CDR2 FQGNSA. V lost 1 base, J lost 4 bases, and 3 bases stayed unmatched. CDR3 DNA: TGTGCCAGCAGCTTAGGGCAGGGGGCATACGAGCAGTACTTC. It yields the protein CASSLGQGAYEQYF.

V is TRBV20-1 and J is TRBJ2-7; TRBD1 might be the D (6 bases). The CDR3 runs to 11 residues. Trimming took off 6 bases at V and 4 bases at J, with 10 bases between the two ends. CDR1 and CDR2 from the germline V gene are DFQATT and SNEGSKA (reference sequence). The chain's CDR3 is CSATGRYEQYF. The CDR3 coding sequence is TGCAGTGCGACAGGTAGGTACGAGCAGTACTTC.

The chain links TRBV5-4 to TRBJ2-4, with a weak D call TRBD2 (5 bases). Trimming cost V 4 bases and J 9 bases, with 11 bases left between them. Germline V gene lookup returns CDR1 SGHNT and CDR2 YYREEE (reference sequence). The CDR3 totals 12 residues. CDR3 coding DNA: TGTGCCAGCAGCGGGGAGAGGAGCATTCAGTACTTC. The encoded protein is CASSGERSIQYF.